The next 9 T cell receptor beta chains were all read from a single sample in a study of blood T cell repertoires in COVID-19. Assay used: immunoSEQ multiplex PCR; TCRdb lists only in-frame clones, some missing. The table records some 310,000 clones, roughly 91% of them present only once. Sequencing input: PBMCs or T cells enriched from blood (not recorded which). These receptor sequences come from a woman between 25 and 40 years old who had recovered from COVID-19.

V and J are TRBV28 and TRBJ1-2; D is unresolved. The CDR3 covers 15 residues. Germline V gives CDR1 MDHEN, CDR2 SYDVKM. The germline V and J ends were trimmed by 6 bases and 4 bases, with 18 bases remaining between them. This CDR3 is CASSPGGGPVYGYTF. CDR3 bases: TGTGCCAGCAGCCCTGGAGGCGGACCAGTCTATGGCTACACCTTC.

The CDR3 loop is CASSDEQGPNQPQHF. DNA for the CDR3: TGTGCCAGCAGCGACGAACAGGGGCCGAATCAGCCCCAGCATTTT. The V gene is TRBV27, the J gene TRBJ1-5; TRBD1 matches at 7 bases. Per germline, CDR1 MNHEY and CDR2 SMNVEV (reference sequence). The CDR3 extends over 15 amino acids. The junction had 9 bases not matched to a gene; V was cut back by 6 bases and J by 4 bases.

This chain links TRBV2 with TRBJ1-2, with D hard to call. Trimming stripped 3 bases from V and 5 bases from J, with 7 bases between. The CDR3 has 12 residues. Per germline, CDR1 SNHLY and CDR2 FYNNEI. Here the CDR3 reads CASSDEGYGYTF. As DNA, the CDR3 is TGTGCCAGCAGTGATGAGGGTTATGGCTACACCTTC.

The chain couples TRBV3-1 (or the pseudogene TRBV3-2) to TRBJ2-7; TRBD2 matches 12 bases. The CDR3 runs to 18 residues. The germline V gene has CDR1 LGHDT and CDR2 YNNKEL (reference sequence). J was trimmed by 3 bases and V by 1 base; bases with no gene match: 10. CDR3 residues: CASSQVLTSGRANYEQYF. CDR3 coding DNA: TGTGCCAGCAGCCAAGTCCTGACTAGCGGGAGAGCTAACTACGAGCAGTACTTC.

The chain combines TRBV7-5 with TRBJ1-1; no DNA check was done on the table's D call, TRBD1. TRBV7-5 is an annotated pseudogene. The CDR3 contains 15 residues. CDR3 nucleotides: TGTGCCAGAAGCTCAGACAGGACCGGGGACACTGAAGCTTTCTTT. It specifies CARSSDRTGDTEAFF.

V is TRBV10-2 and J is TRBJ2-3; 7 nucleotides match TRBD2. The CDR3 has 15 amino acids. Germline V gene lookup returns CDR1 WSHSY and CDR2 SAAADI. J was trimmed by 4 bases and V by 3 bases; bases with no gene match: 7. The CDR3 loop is CASSDWGRAPDTQYF. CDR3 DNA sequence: TGCGCCAGCAGTGATTGGGGGAGGGCCCCAGATACGCAGTATTTT.

The CDR3 spells CASSQVRGLYGYTF. As DNA, the CDR3 is TGCGCCAGCAGCCAAGTCAGAGGCCTCTATGGCTACACCTTC. The chain has TRBV4-3 and TRBJ1-2; D not certain. CDR1 and CDR2 (germline): LGHNA, YSLEER. V gave up 1 base and J gave up 4 bases, with 10 bases separating them. The length of the CDR3 is 14 residues.

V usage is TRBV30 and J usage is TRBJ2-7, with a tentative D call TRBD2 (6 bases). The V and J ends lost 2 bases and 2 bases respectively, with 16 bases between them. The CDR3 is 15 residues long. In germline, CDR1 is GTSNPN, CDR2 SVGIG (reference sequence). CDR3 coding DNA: TGTGCCTGGAGTCTTTCGCGGGGTGTTCCCTACGAGCAGTACTTC. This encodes CAWSLSRGVPYEQYF. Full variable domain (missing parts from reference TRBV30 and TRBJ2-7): SQTIHQWPATLVQPVGSPLSLECTVEGTSNPNLYWYRQAAGRGLQLLFYSVGIGQISSEVPQNLSASRPQDRQFILSSKKLLLSDSGFYLCAWSLSRGVPYEQYFGPGTRLTVT.

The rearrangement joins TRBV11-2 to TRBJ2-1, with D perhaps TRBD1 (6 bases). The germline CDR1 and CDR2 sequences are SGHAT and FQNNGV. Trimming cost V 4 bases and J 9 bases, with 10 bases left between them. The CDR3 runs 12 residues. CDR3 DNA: TGTGCCAGCAGCTGGGGGCGAACTGAGCAGTTCTTC. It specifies CASSWGRTEQFF.